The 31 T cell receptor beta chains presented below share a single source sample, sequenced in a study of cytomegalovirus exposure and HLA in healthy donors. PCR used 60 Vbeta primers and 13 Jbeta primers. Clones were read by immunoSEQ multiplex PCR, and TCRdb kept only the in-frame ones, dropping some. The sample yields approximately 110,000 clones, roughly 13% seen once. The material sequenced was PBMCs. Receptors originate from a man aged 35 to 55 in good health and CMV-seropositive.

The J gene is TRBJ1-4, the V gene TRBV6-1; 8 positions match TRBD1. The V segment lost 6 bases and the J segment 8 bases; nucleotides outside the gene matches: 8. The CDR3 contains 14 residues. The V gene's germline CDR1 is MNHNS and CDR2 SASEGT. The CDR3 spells CASRVRTGREKLFF. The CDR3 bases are TGTGCCAGCAGAGTTAGGACAGGGCGGGAAAAACTGTTTTTT.

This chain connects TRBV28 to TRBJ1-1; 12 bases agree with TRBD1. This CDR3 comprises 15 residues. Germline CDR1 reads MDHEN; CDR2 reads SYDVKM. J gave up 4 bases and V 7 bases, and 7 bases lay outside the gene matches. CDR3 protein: CASTGQGASFTEAFF. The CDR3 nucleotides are TGTGCCAGCACGGGACAGGGGGCCTCCTTCACTGAAGCTTTCTTT.

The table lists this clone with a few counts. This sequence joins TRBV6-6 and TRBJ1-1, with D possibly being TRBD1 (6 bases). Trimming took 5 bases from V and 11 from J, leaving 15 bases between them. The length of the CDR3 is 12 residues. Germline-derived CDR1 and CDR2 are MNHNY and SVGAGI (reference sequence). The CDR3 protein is CASSTGTWKAFF. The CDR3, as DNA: TGTGCCAGCAGTACAGGGACGTGGAAGGCTTTCTTT.

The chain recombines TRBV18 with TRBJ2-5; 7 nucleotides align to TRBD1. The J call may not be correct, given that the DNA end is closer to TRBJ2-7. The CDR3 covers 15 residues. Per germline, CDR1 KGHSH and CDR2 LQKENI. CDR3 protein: CASSPRQGDTYEQYF. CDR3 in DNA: TGTGCCAGCTCTCCCAGACAGGGAGATACCTACGAGCAGTACTTC.

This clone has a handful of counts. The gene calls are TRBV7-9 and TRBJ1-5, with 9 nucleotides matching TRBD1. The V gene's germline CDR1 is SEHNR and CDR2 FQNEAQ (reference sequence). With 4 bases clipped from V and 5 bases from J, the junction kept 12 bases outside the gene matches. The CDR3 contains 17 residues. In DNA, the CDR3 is TGTGCCAGCAGCTCGACCGGGACAGGGAGTTGGGATCAGCCCCAGCATTTT. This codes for CASSSTGTGSWDQPQHF.

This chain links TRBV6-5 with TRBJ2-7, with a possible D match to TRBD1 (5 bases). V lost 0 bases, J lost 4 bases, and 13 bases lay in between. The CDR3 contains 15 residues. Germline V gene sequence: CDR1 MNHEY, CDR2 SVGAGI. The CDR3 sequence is CASSYSGTGDYEQYF. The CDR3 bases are TGTGCCAGCAGTTACTCCGGAACAGGTGATTACGAGCAGTACTTC.

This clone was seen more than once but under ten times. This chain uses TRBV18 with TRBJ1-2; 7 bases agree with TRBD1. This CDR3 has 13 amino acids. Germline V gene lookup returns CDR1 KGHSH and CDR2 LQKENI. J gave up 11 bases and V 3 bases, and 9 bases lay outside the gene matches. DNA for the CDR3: TGTGCCAGCTCACCGGATACCGGGACAGCGTACACCTTC. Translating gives CASSPDTGTAYTF.

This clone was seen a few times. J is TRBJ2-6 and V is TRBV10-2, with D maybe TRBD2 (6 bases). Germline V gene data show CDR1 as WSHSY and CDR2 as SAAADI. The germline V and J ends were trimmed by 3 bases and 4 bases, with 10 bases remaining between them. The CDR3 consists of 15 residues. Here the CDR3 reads CASSEGRTGANVLTF. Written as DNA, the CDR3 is TGCGCCAGCAGTGAAGGGAGGACGGGGGCCAACGTCCTGACTTTC.

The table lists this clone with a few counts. CDR3 DNA sequence: TGTGCCAGCACCCATGGGGGGGCGCCCGAGCAGTACTTC. It codes for CASTHGGAPEQYF. The V call is TRBV7-9, the J call TRBJ2-7; a possible D gene is TRBD2 (7 bases). Trimming took off 7 bases at V and 6 bases at J, with 16 bases between the two ends. CDR1 is SEHNR and CDR2 is FQNEAQ in the germline V gene (reference sequence). The CDR3 length is 13 residues.

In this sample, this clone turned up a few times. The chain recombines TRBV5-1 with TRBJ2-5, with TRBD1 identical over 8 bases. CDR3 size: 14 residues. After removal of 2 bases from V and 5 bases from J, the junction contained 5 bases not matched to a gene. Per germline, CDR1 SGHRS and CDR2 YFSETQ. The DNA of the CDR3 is TGCGCCAGCAGCTTTCAGGGGGCCCAGGAGACCCAGTACTTC. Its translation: CASSFQGAQETQYF.

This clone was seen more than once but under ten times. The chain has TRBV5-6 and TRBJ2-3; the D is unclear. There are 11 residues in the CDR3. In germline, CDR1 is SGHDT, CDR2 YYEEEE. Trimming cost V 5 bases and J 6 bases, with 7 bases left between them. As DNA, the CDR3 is TGTGCCAGCAGTATCGGGGATACGCAGTATTTT. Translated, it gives CASSIGDTQYF.

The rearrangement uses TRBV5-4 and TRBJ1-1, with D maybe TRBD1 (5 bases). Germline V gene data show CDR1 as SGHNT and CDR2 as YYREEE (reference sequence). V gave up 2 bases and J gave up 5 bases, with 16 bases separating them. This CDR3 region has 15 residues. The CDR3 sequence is CASSFKRGRVTEAFF. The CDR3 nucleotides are TGTGCCAGCAGCTTTAAAAGGGGCCGGGTGACTGAAGCTTTCTTT.

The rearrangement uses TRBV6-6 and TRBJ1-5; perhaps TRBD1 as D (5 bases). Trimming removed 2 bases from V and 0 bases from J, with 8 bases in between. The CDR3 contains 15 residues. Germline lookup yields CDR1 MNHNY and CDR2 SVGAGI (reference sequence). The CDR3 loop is CASSYRQLSNQPQHF. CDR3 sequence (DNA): TGTGCCAGCAGTTACAGACAGCTTAGCAATCAGCCCCAGCATTTT.

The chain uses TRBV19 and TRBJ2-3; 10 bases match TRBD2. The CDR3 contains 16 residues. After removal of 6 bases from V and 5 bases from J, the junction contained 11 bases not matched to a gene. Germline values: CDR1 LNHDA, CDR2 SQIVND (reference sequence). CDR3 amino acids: CASSRLAGAREDTQYF. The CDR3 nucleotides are TGTGCCAGTAGCCGGCTAGCGGGAGCAAGGGAAGATACGCAGTATTTT.

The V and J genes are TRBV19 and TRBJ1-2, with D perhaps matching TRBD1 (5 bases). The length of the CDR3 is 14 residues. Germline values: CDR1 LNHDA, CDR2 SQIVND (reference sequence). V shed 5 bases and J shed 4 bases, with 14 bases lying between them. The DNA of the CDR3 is TGTGCCAGTAGTCTACTAGGGACTAGCTATGGCTACACCTTC. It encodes CASSLLGTSYGYTF.

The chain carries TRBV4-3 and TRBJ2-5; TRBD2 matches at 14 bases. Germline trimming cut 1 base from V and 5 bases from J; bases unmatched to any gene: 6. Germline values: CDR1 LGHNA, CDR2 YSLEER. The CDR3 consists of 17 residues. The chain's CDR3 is CASSQGGTSGSAETQYF. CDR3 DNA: TGCGCCAGCAGCCAAGGGGGGACTAGCGGGAGCGCGGAGACCCAGTACTTC.

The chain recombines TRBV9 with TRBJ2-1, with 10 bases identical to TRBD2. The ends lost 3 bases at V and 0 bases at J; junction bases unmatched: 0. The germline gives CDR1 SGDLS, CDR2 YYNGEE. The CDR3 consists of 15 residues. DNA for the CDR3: TGTGCCAGCAGCGCTAGCGGGAGCTCCTACAATGAGCAGTTCTTC. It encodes CASSASGSSYNEQFF.

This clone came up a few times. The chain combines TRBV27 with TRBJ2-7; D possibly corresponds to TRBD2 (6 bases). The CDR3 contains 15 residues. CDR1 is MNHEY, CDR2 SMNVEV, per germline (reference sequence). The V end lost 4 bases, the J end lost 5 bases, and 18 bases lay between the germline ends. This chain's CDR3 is CASSSQEGVFHEQYF. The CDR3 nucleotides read TGTGCCAGCAGTTCCCAGGAGGGAGTCTTCCACGAGCAGTACTTC.

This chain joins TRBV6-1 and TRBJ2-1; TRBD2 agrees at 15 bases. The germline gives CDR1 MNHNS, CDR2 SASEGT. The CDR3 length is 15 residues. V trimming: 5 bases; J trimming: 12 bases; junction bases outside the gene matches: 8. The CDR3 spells CASSSGLAGGGRQFF. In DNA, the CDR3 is TGTGCCAGCAGTTCGGGACTAGCGGGGGGTGGGCGGCAGTTCTTC.

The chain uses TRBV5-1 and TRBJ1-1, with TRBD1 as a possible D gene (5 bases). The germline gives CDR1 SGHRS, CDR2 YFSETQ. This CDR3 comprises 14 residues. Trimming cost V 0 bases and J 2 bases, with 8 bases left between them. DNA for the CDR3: TGCGCCAGCAGCTTGGGGACACTAAACACTGAAGCTTTCTTT. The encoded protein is CASSLGTLNTEAFF.

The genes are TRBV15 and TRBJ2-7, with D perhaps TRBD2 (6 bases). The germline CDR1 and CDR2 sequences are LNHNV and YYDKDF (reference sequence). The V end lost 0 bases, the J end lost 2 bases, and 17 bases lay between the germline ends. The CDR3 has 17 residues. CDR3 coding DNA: TGTGCCACCAGCAGAGATCTGGGCGGGGATCTCACCTACGAGCAGTACTTC. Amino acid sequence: CATSRDLGGDLTYEQYF.

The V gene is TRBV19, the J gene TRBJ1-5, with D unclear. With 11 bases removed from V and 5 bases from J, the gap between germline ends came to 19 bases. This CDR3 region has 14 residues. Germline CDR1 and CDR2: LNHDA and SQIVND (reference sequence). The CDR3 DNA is TGTGCCGGCTCAATGAGGGTCGCAGATCAGCCCCAGCATTTT. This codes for CAGSMRVADQPQHF. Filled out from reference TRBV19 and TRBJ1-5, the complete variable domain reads DGGITQSPKYLFRKEGQNVTLSCEQNLNHDAMYWYRQDPGQGLRLIYYSQIVNDFQKGDIAEGYSVSREKKESFPLTVTSAQKNPTAFYLCAGSMRVADQPQHFGDGTRLSIL.

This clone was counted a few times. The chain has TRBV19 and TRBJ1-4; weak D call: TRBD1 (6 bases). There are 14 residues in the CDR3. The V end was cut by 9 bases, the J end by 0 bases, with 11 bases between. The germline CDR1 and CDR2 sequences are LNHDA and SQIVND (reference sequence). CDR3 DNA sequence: TGTGCCAGCCAGGGGCAGGCAACTAATGAAAAACTGTTTTTT. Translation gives CASQGQATNEKLFF. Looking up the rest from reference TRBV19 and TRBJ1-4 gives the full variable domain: DGGITQSPKYLFRKEGQNVTLSCEQNLNHDAMYWYRQDPGQGLRLIYYSQIVNDFQKGDIAEGYSVSREKKESFPLTVTSAQKNPTAFYLCASQGQATNEKLFFGSGTQLSVL.

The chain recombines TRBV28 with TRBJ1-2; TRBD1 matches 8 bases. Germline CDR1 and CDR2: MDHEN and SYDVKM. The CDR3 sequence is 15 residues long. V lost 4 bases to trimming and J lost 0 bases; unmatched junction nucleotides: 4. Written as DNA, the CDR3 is TGTGCCAGCAGTTCAGGGACAGGTGCTAACTATGGCTACACCTTC. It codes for CASSSGTGANYGYTF.

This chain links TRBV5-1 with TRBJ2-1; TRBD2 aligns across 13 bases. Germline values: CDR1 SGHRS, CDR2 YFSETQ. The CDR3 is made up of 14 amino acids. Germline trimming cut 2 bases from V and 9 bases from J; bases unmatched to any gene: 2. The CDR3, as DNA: TGCGCCAGCAGCTTTGGGACTAGCGGGACTGAGCAGTTCTTC. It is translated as CASSFGTSGTEQFF.

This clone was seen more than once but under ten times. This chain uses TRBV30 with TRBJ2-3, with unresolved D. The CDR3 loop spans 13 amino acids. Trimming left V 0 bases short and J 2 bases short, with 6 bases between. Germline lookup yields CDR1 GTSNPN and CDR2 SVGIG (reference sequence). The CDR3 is CAWSVESTDTQYF. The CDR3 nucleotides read TGTGCCTGGAGTGTGGAGTCCACAGATACGCAGTATTTT.

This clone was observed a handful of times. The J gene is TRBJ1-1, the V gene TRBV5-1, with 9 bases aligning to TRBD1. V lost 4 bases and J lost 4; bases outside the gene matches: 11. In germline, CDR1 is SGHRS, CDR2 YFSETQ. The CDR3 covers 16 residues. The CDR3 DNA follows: TGCGCCAGCAGCAGGGACAGGGTACTTGGAGGCACTGAAGCTTTCTTT. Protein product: CASSRDRVLGGTEAFF.

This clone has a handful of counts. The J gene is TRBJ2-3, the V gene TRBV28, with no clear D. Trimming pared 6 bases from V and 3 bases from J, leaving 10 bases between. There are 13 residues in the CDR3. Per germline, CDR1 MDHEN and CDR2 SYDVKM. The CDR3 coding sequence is TGTGCCAGCAGCGAGTACGGGACAGATACGCAGTATTTT. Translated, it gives CASSEYGTDTQYF.

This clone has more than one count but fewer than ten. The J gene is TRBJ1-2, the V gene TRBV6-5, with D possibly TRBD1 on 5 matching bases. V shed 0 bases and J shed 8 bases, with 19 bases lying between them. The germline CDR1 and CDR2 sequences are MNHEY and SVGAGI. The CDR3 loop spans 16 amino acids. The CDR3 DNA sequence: TGTGCCAGCAGTTACTCGCTGGGACGGAGGGTAACGGGCTACACCTTC. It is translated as CASSYSLGRRVTGYTF.

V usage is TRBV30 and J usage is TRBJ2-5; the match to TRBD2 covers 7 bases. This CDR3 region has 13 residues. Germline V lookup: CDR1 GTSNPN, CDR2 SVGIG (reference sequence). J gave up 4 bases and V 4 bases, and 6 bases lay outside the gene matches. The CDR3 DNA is TGTGCCTGGAATCGGCGGGAGAGAGAGACCCAGTACTTC. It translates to CAWNRRERETQYF.

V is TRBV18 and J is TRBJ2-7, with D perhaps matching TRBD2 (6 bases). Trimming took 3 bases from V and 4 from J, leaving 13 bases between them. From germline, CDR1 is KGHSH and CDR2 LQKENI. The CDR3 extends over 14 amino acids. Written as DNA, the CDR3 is TGTGCCAGCTCACCTTCCGCGGGGATTTACGAGCAGTACTTC. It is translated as CASSPSAGIYEQYF.